This T cell receptor (beta chain) stems from a study of T cells in Graves' hyperthyroidism and ophthalmopathy. V lost 2 bases to trimming and J lost 7 bases, with 12 bases between them. The CDR3 sequence is 12 residues long. In germline, CDR1 is GTSNPN, CDR2 SVGIG (reference sequence). The table lists this clonotype with many counts. The investigators amplified TCR beta CDR3 regions from RNA transcripts. An initial round of RT-PCR targeting the TCR CDR3 relied on the HTBI primer set. MiXCR was run by TCRdb on the multiplex PCR reads, yielding one entry per CDR3 protein. The sample has approximately 710,000 distinct CDR3 sequences; about 18% are singletons.

The chain has TRBV30 and TRBJ2-7, with D possibly being TRBD1 or TRBD2 (6 bases each). The receptor's source is a man aged 45-65 years with Graves' hyperthyroidism. Sequencing was carried out using blood. DNA for the CDR3: TGTGCCTGGAGTTCCAGGGGAGGTGAGCAGTACTTC. Its protein is CAWSSRGGEQYF. The full variable domain, with the rest looked up from reference TRBV30 and TRBJ2-7, is SQTIHQWPATLVQPVGSPLSLECTVEGTSNPNLYWYRQAAGRGLQLLFYSVGIGQISSEVPQNLSASRPQDRQFILSSKKLLLSDSGFYLCAWSSRGGEQYFGPGTRLTVT.